A selection of T cell receptor beta chains follows, all from one sample in a study of blood T cell repertoires in COVID-19. The assay was immunoSEQ multiplex PCR, and TCRdb's table has in-frame clones only and misses some. The sample records roughly 220,000 clones, 80% to 90% being singletons. The sequencing input was peripheral blood. The source is a man younger than 45 with active or convalescent COVID-19. CDR3s include the opening cysteine and the closing phenylalanine or tryptophan. A D gene is named only where the DNA matches it firmly. Clone sizes are given selectively: once, few, many, or a class where the clone is expanded.

v_gene	d_gene	j_gene	abundance	CDR3aa	CDR3nt
TRBV7-9	.	TRBJ1-2	.	CASSPGVDIHYGYTF	TGTGCCAGCAGCCCAGGCGTGGACATCCACTATGGCTACACCTTC
TRBV6-5	.	TRBJ1-1	.	CASRRKEWTFF	TGTGCCAGCAGACGGAAGGAGTGGACTTTCTTT
TRBV30	.	TRBJ1-4	.	CAWSATFLGEKLFF	TGTGCCTGGAGTGCGACATTTTTAGGTGAAAAACTGTTTTTT
TRBV18	TRBD2	TRBJ2-5	.	CASSRTSGTQETQYF	TGTGCCAGCTCACGGACTAGCGGGACCCAAGAGACCCAGTACTTC
TRBV3-1/TRBV3-2	TRBD2	TRBJ2-2	.	CASSPSGGTGELFF	TGTGCCAGCAGTCCCAGCGGGGGAACCGGGGAGCTGTTTTTT
TRBV29-1	TRBD1	TRBJ2-7	.	CSVEWTGATYEQYF	TGCAGCGTTGAATGGACAGGCGCCACCTACGAGCAGTACTTC
TRBV28	.	TRBJ2-3	.	CASRLRGGVAQYF	TGTGCCAGCAGGTTACGTGGCGGGGTGGCGCAGTATTTT
TRBV30	.	TRBJ2-3	.	CAWGAGTSTDTQYF	TGTGCCTGGGGGGCCGGGACTAGCACAGATACGCAGTATTTT
TRBV7-9	TRBD1	TRBJ1-1	.	CASSFTGGRTEAFF	TGTGCCAGCAGTTTTACAGGGGGCCGCACTGAAGCTTTCTTT
TRBV11-3	.	TRBJ2-7	.	CASSLRTWGGYEQYF	TGTGCCAGCAGCCTGCGGACATGGGGAGGCTACGAGCAGTACTTC
TRBV6-6	TRBD2	TRBJ2-3	.	CASGTILPTDTQYF	TGTGCCAGCGGGACTATACTACCCACAGATACGCAGTATTTT
TRBV6-2/TRBV6-3	TRBD1	TRBJ2-7	.	CASSYPRGTAYEQYF	TGTGCCAGCAGTTATCCTCGAGGGACAGCCTACGAGCAGTACTTC
TRBV30	TRBD1	TRBJ1-2	.	CAWSRGPDRGHYGYTF	TGTGCCTGGTCAAGGGGCCCGGACAGGGGTCACTATGGCTACACCTTC
TRBV28	.	TRBJ1-4	.	CASSGHTGSPEKLFF	TGTGCCAGCAGTGGCCATACAGGAAGTCCCGAAAAACTGTTTTTT
TRBV11-2	.	TRBJ1-1	.	CASSLQGGTEAFF	TGTGCCAGCAGCTTACAGGGCGGCACTGAAGCTTTCTTT
TRBV18	TRBD1	TRBJ1-3	.	CASAPSGGSSGNTIYF	TGTGCCAGCGCCCCATCAGGGGGCTCATCTGGAAACACCATATATTTT
TRBV3-1/TRBV3-2	TRBD1	TRBJ1-3	.	CASSPRDRAGNTIYF	TGTGCCAGCAGCCCCCGGGACAGGGCTGGAAACACCATATATTTT
TRBV4-1	.	TRBJ1-5	.	CASSQRGSQPQHF	TGCGCCAGCAGCCAAAGGGGGTCTCAGCCCCAGCATTTT
TRBV6-5	TRBD2	TRBJ2-7	.	CASGARLAGTYEQYF	TGTGCCAGCGGGGCCCGCCTAGCGGGAACCTACGAGCAGTACTTC
TRBV27	.	TRBJ2-1	.	CASKETPFNHEQFF	TGTGCCAGCAAGGAGACCCCGTTCAACCATGAGCAGTTCTTC
TRBV30	TRBD1	TRBJ1-5	.	CAWSKDREDQPQHF	TGTGCCTGGAGTAAGGACAGGGAGGATCAGCCCCAGCATTTT
TRBV5-1	TRBD1	TRBJ2-7	.	CASSLGRRGPTYEQYF	TGCGCCAGCAGCTTGGGACGCAGGGGGCCAACCTACGAGCAGTACTTC
TRBV27	TRBD1	TRBJ2-5	.	CASSPRQGAWETQYF	TGTGCCAGCAGTCCCCGACAGGGGGCATGGGAGACCCAGTACTTC
TRBV5-8	TRBD1	TRBJ1-4	.	CASSLAVRGPLGEKLFF	TGTGCCAGCAGCTTGGCCGTAAGGGGGCCCTTGGGTGAAAAACTGTTTTTT
TRBV19	TRBD1	TRBJ1-2	.	CASSPVDREGDGYTF	TGTGCCAGTAGTCCTGTGGACAGGGAGGGGGATGGCTACACCTTC
TRBV24-1	.	TRBJ1-2	once	CATSDARGYGYGYTF	TGTGCCACCAGTGATGCCAGGGGTTACGGCTATGGCTACACCTTC
TRBV19	.	TRBJ1-5	once	CASTGWGLHQPQHF	TGTGCCAGTACCGGGTGGGGACTTCATCAGCCCCAGCATTTT
TRBV10-3	.	TRBJ2-1	.	CAISDSGGLEQFF	TGTGCCATCAGTGATTCGGGCGGGCTTGAGCAGTTCTTC
TRBV7-2	.	TRBJ1-2	.	CASSLHSQGFYGYTF	TGTGCCAGCAGCCTTCATTCACAGGGATTCTATGGCTACACCTTC
TRBV7-9	TRBD1	TRBJ2-2	.	CASSLIYSRDRDTGELFF	TGTGCCAGCAGCTTGATTTACTCCCGGGACAGGGACACCGGGGAGCTGTTTTTT
TRBV18	.	TRBJ2-6	few	CASALASGANVLTF	TGTGCCAGCGCCCTGGCCTCTGGGGCCAACGTCCTGACTTTC
TRBV4-1	.	TRBJ1-1	.	CASSLELRGTEAFF	TGCGCCAGCAGCCTTGAGCTCCGGGGCACTGAAGCTTTCTTT
TRBV7-2	TRBD1	TRBJ2-2	.	CASSLAPTGATGELFF	TGTGCCAGCAGCCTTGCCCCGACAGGGGCCACCGGGGAGCTGTTTTTT
TRBV18	TRBD2	TRBJ2-7	.	CASSPTSGDYEQYF	TGTGCCAGCTCACCGACTAGCGGGGATTACGAGCAGTACTTC
TRBV19	.	TRBJ1-2	once	CASSRANYGYTF	TGTGCCAGTAGCAGGGCTAACTATGGCTACACCTTC
TRBV2	.	TRBJ1-6	.	CARGQYNSPLHF	TGTGCCCGTGGACAGTATAATTCACCCCTCCACTTT
TRBV14	TRBD2	TRBJ2-3	.	CASSQDGGLAGAGGTDTQYF	TGTGCCAGCAGCCAAGATGGAGGGCTAGCGGGGGCCGGAGGCACAGATACGCAGTATTTT
TRBV6-6	TRBD1	TRBJ2-7	.	CASSGTGTGGFEQYF	TGTGCCAGCAGCGGAACCGGGACAGGGGGATTCGAGCAGTACTTC
TRBV4-3	.	TRBJ1-6	.	CASSQDSPYSGNSPLHF	TGCGCCAGCAGCCAAGATAGCCCCTACTCAGGGAATTCACCCCTCCACTTT
TRBV9	.	TRBJ2-7	.	CASSVSVGASSYEQYF	TGTGCCAGCAGCGTATCGGTAGGAGCAAGCTCCTACGAGCAGTACTTC